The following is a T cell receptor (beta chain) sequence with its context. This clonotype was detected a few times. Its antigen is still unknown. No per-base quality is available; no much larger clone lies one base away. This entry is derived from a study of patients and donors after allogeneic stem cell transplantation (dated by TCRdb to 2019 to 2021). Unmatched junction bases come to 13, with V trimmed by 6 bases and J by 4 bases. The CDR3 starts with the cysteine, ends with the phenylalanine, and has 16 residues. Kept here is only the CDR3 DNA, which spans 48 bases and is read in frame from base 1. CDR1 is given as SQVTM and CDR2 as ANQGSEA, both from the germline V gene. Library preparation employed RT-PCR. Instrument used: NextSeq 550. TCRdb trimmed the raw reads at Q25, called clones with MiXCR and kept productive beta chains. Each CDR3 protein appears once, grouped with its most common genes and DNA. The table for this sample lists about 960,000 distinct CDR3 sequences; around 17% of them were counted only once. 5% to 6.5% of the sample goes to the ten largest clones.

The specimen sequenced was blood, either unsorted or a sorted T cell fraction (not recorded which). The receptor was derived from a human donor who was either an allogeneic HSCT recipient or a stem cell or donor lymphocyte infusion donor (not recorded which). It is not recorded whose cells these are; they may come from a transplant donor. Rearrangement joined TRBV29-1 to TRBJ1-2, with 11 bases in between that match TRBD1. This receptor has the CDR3 CSVIVQGQGAGYGYTF. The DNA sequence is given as TGCAGCGTAATCGTACAAGGACAGGGGGCGGGCTATGGCTACACCTTC.